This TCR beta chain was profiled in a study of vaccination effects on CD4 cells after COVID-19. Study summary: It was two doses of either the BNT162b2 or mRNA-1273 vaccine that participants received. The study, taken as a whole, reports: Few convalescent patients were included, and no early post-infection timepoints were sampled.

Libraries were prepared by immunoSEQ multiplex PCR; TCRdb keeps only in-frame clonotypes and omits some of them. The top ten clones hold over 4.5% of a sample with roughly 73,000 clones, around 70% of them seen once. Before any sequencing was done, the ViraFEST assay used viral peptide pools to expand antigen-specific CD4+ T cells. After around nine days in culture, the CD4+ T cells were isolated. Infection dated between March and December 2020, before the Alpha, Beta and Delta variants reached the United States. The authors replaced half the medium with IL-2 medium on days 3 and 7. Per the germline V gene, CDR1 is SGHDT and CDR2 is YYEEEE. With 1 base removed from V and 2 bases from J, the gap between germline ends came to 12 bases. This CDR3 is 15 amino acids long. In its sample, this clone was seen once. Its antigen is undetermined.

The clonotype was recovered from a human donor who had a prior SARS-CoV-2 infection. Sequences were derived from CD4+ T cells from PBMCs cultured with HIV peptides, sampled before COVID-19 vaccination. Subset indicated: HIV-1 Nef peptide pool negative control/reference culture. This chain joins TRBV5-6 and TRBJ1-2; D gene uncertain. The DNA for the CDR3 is TGTGCCAGCAGCTTGCTGGAGGCGGGGAACTATGGCTACACCTTC. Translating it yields CASSLLEAGNYGYTF.